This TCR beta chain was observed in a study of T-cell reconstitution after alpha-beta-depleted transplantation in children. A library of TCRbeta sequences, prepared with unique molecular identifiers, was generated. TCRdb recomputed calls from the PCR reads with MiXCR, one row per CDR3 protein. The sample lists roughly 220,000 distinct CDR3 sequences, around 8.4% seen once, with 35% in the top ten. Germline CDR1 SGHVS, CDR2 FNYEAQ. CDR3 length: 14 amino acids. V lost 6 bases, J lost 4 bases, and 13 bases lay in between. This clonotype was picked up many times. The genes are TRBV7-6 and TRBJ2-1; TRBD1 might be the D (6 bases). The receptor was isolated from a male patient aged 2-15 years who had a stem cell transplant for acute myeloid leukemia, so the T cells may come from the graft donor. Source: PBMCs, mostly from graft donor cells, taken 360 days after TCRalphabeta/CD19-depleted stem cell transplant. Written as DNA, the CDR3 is TGTGCCAGCAGTTCACGACAGGAATACAATGAGCAGTTCTTC. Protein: CASSSRQEYNEQFF.